The next 19 T cell receptor beta chains were all read from a single sample in a study of blood T cell repertoires in COVID-19. Sequencing was performed with immunoSEQ multiplex PCR; in TCRdb, only in-frame clones are kept and a portion is missing. Of tens of thousands of clones in the sample, roughly four fifths were seen once. The sample consisted of peripheral blood. The receptors stem from a man between 50 and 59 years old with active or convalescent COVID-19.

The chain uses TRBV29-1 and TRBJ2-4; no reliable D call. CDR1 and CDR2 from the germline V gene are SQVTM and ANQGSEA. The CDR3 spans 14 residues. In nucleotides, the CDR3 is TGCAGTCCCCCGGAGAGACGAGCCAAAAACATTCAGTACTTC. As protein: CSPPERRAKNIQYF.

The chain employs TRBV14 and TRBJ1-2, with 8 nucleotides matching TRBD1. The V segment lost 4 bases and the J segment 6 bases; nucleotides outside the gene matches: 4. Germline V CDR1 and CDR2: SGHDN, FVKESK. The CDR3 totals 13 residues. CDR3 in amino acids: CASSPGRGHGYTF. In nucleotides, the CDR3 is TGTGCCAGCAGCCCGGGCAGGGGGCATGGCTACACCTTC. Using reference TRBV14 and TRBJ1-2 for the parts outside the CDR3, the full variable domain is EAGVTQFPSHSVIEKGQTVTLRCDPISGHDNLYWYRRVMGKEIKFLLHFVKESKQDESGMPNNRFLAERTGGTYSTLKVQPAELEDSGVYFCASSPGRGHGYTFGSGTRLTVV.

V usage is TRBV3-1 (or the pseudogene TRBV3-2) and J usage is TRBJ1-2; D gene unclear. V lost 4 bases and J lost 0, with 15 bases in between. This CDR3 has 16 amino acids. Germline V gives CDR1 LGHDT, CDR2 YNNKEL (reference sequence). Written as DNA, the CDR3 is TGTGCCAGCAGCCGTCCGGGAGGGAATACTAACTATGGCTACACCTTC. This translates into CASSRPGGNTNYGYTF.

The V and J genes are TRBV5-1 and TRBJ1-2; TRBD1 is a possible D gene (6 bases). The CDR3 has 17 residues. From germline, CDR1 is SGHRS and CDR2 YFSETQ. V was trimmed by 4 bases and J by 0 bases, leaving 19 bases between them. The CDR3 DNA reads TGCGCCAGCAGCCGACAAACAACCGGGACAACTAACTATGGCTACACCTTC. Translated, it gives CASSRQTTGTTNYGYTF.

In its sample, this clone was seen once. Other DNA sequences in the same sample also yield this CDR3. The rearrangement uses TRBV7-2 and TRBJ2-7; D might be TRBD2 (5 bases). V shed 2 bases and J shed 2 bases, with 10 bases lying between them. The CDR3 has 14 residues. CDR1 and CDR2 (germline): SGHTA, FQGNSA. This CDR3 reads CASSLTSGAYEQYF. CDR3 bases: TGTGCCAGCAGCTTAACTAGTGGAGCCTACGAGCAGTACTTC.

The gene calls are TRBV18 and TRBJ1-5; a possible D gene is TRBD1 (5 bases). The CDR3 contains 13 residues. Germline V CDR1 and CDR2: KGHSH, LQKENI. Trimming removed 8 bases at V and 5 bases at J, with 13 bases between. The CDR3 sequence: CASTASRDQPQHF. CDR3 coding DNA: TGTGCCAGCACGGCGAGCAGGGATCAGCCCCAGCATTTT.

This chain joins TRBV4-3 and TRBJ1-3, with 8 bases that match TRBD1. CDR1 and CDR2 (germline): LGHNA, YSLEER. The CDR3 runs to 17 residues. The V segment lost 0 bases and the J segment 1 base; nucleotides outside the gene matches: 5. The CDR3 DNA is TGCGCCAGCAGCCAAGATCCTCAGGGGGCGTCTGGAAACACCATATATTTT. This sequence encodes CASSQDPQGASGNTIYF.

The rearrangement links TRBV28 to TRBJ1-5; 8 bases match TRBD1. The length of the CDR3 is 17 residues. The J segment lost 6 bases and the V segment lost 1 base, leaving 11 bases of the junction unmatched. Per the germline V gene, CDR1 is MDHEN and CDR2 is SYDVKM. This CDR3 is CASSLFPARGRGQPQHF. CDR3 DNA: TGTGCCAGCAGTTTATTCCCCGCCAGGGGGCGGGGTCAGCCCCAGCATTTT.

The J gene is TRBJ2-7, the V gene TRBV7-9, with D perhaps TRBD1 (6 bases). Deletions cut 3 bases from V and 5 bases from J, with 11 bases between. The length of the CDR3 is 13 residues. Germline loops: CDR1 SEHNR, CDR2 FQNEAQ (reference sequence). CDR3 DNA sequence: TGTGCCAGCAGCTTTGAGACAGGTCACGAGCAGTACGTC. It encodes CASSFETGHEQYV.

This chain links TRBV18 with TRBJ1-1; the D gene is possibly TRBD1 (5 bases). The CDR3 is 14 amino acids. Germline V gene data show CDR1 as KGHSH and CDR2 as LQKENI. Trimming took 1 base from V and 5 from J, leaving 11 bases between them. CDR3 region: CASSPRGRVTEAFF. CDR3 DNA: TGTGCCAGCTCACCACGCGGCAGGGTGACTGAAGCTTTCTTT.

The chain has TRBV19 and TRBJ1-4; 7 bases align to TRBD1. The CDR3 runs to 15 residues. CDR1 is LNHDA and CDR2 is SQIVND in the germline V gene (reference sequence). V lost 4 bases to trimming and J lost 7 bases; unmatched junction nucleotides: 9. CDR3 DNA sequence: TGTGCCAGTAGTAAACCGGGACAGCCAACTGAAAAACTGTTTTTT. Its protein is CASSKPGQPTEKLFF.

Remarks on this clone: The same CDR3 is also encoded by other DNA sequences in this sample. The genes are TRBV20-1 and TRBJ2-7; weak D call: TRBD2 (6 bases). The germline V gene encodes CDR1 DFQATT and CDR2 SNEGSKA (reference sequence). CDR3 length equals 11 residues. Trimming removed 2 bases at V and 5 bases at J, with 7 bases between. The CDR3 DNA reads as TGCAGTGCTAGAAGCGGGCACGAGCAGTACGTC. It translates to CSARSGHEQYV.

The chain has TRBV2 and TRBJ2-3, with TRBD2 identical over 8 bases. CDR1 SNHLY and CDR2 FYNNEI come from the germline V gene. Trimming cost V 8 bases and J 1 base; bases outside gene matches: 11. The CDR3 has 16 residues. The CDR3 loop reads CASLLGSSGGTDTQYF. The CDR3 DNA reads TGTGCCAGCCTACTCGGAAGTAGCGGGGGCACAGATACGCAGTATTTT.

The rearrangement links TRBV20-1 to TRBJ2-7; 8 positions agree with TRBD2. Germline CDR1 is DFQATT and CDR2 is SNEGSKA (reference sequence). The CDR3 consists of 11 residues. The chain's CDR3 is CRATSGHEQYV. DNA for the CDR3: TGCAGAGCCACTAGCGGTCACGAGCAGTACGTC.

The CDR3 DNA is TGTGCCACCAGTGACCCCCGGGCAGCGGAGGAACGTTATGGCTACACCTTC. Its protein product is CATSDPRAAEERYGYTF. V gene TRBV24-1 combines with J gene TRBJ1-2; no reliable D call. This CDR3 region has 17 residues. Germline assignment: CDR1 KGHDR and CDR2 SFDVKD. V dropped 4 bases and J dropped 5 bases, with 22 bases sitting between them.

This clone appeared once. The V and J genes are TRBV10-3 and TRBJ2-4; perhaps TRBD2 as D (5 bases). The CDR3 sequence is 15 residues long. V was trimmed by 2 bases and J by 3 bases, leaving 11 bases between them. Germline assignment: CDR1 ENHRY and CDR2 SYGVKD. CDR3 protein: CAISEGPAGKNIQYF. The CDR3 DNA reads TGTGCCATCAGTGAGGGCCCGGCGGGCAAAAACATTCAGTACTTC.

This CDR3 reads CASSPPGTGLITDTQYF. Here the CDR3 DNA reads TGTGCCAGCAGTCCCCCCGGGACGGGACTTATCACAGATACGCAGTATTTT. This sequence joins TRBV28 and TRBJ2-3; D is perhaps TRBD2 (6 bases). Trimming stripped 5 bases from V and 2 bases from J, with 20 bases between. CDR1 is MDHEN and CDR2 is SYDVKM in the germline V gene. This CDR3 has 17 residues.

This clone was detected only a few times. The chain links TRBV19 to TRBJ1-3, with 7 bases lining up with TRBD1. Trimming cost V 6 bases and J 1 base; bases outside gene matches: 6. From germline, CDR1 is LNHDA and CDR2 SQIVND (reference sequence). CDR3 length: 15 amino acids. The CDR3 loop reads CASRRQGGSGNTIYF. CDR3 nucleotides: TGTGCCAGTAGAAGACAGGGAGGTTCTGGAAACACCATATATTTT.

The chain has TRBV10-2 and TRBJ2-7, with 10 positions matching TRBD1. V lost 8 bases and J lost 6; bases outside the gene matches: 10. In germline, CDR1 is WSHSY, CDR2 SAAADI. CDR3 length equals 14 residues. CDR3 nucleotides: TGCGCCAGCCTATGGGGGACAGGGGAAGGCGAGCAGTACTTC. Its protein product is CASLWGTGEGEQYF.